This T cell receptor beta chain came from a study of T cell repertoires in cytomegalovirus infection. Turning to the study itself: HLA-B-restricted CMV epitopes that are well studied, plus recently identified HLA-C-restricted ones, were used by the study. Matching HLA type, along with CMV infection, was indicated by public TCR beta signatures.

The V end lost 8 bases, the J end lost 2 bases, and 9 bases lay between the germline ends. The germline V gene encodes CDR1 SGHTA and CDR2 FQGNSA. This CDR3 is built from 12 residues. This clonotype showed up just a few times. Its specificity is unknown. TCRdb itself ran the reads through MiXCR, one entry per CDR3 protein. The repertoire holds 160,000 or so distinct CDR3 sequences, less than 25% seen once, with 25% in the top ten. Study-level results: Individuals carrying CMV plus the relevant HLA were identified by cumulative frequency of public TCR beta families.

The V gene is TRBV7-2, the J gene TRBJ2-5; D may be TRBD2 (5 bases). The sequenced sample was CD8+ T cells from cultured PBMCs, obtained from culture after CMV antigen stimulation. This TCR was sampled from a human donor in good health (CMV status not recorded). Some clones in this sample may be carry-over from other donors' samples. The CDR3 coding sequence is TGTGCCAGCGCCGGACTTCAAGAGACCCAGTACTTC. This codes for CASAGLQETQYF. The complete variable domain, with remaining parts taken from reference TRBV7-2 and TRBJ2-5, reads GAGVSQSPSNKVTEKGKDVELRCDPISGHTALYWYRQSLGQGLEFLIYFQGNSAPDKSGLPSDRFSAERTGGSVSTLTIQRTQQEDSAVYLCASAGLQETQYFGPGTRLLVL.